This TCR beta chain comes out of a study of shared clonotypes between healthy human individuals. It was into CD45RA+ naive and CD45RA-negative memory subsets that the CD4+ cells were split. A remark on this clone: Its specificity is unknown.

Broader study findings: A handful of donors held roughly 5% of naive CD4 clonotypes in common.

Only in-frame clones appear in the TCRdb table, and some are missing; sequencing was by immunoSEQ multiplex PCR. The profile covers 2 million to 2.5 million clones, with approximately 95% appearing a single time and roughly 0.13% taken by the ten largest. After removal of 0 bases from V and 8 bases from J, the junction contained 6 bases not matched to a gene. Per germline, CDR1 SNHLY and CDR2 FYNNEI. The CDR3 has 17 amino acids. The source material was naive CD4+ T cells sorted from blood. Subset reported: CD45RA+ positively selected. The chain combines TRBV2 with TRBJ2-3, with 15 bases lining up with TRBD2. The receptor's source is a man aged 18 to 35 in good health. CDR3 protein: CASSEAGGLAGGGTQYF. As DNA, the CDR3 is TGTGCCAGCAGTGAAGCGGGGGGACTAGCGGGAGGAGGTACGCAGTATTTT.